These 26 T cell receptor beta chains share one sample of origin, sequenced in a study of T cells in Graves' hyperthyroidism and ophthalmopathy. TCR beta CDR3 regions were amplified from RNA transcripts. Researchers ran a first-round RT-PCR on the TCR CDR3 using the HTBI primer set. Via MiXCR, TCRdb re-called the multiplex PCR reads, giving one row per CDR3 protein. The repertoire holds 350,000 to 400,000 distinct CDR3 sequences, with 15% to 20% as singletons. Specimen: blood. The receptors were gathered from a young man with Graves' ophthalmopathy.

V usage is TRBV19 and J usage is TRBJ2-3; D gene ambiguous. V was cut by 9 bases and J by 4 bases, with 14 bases left in between. The CDR3 sequence is 13 residues long. Germline CDR1 LNHDA, CDR2 SQIVND (reference sequence). The CDR3, as DNA: TGTGCCAGCACGGTGACCGAGGCAGATACGCAGTATTTT. Its translation: CASTVTEADTQYF. Drawing the rest from reference TRBV19 and TRBJ2-3, the complete variable domain is DGGITQSPKYLFRKEGQNVTLSCEQNLNHDAMYWYRQDPGQGLRLIYYSQIVNDFQKGDIAEGYSVSREKKESFPLTVTSAQKNPTAFYLCASTVTEADTQYFGPGTRLTVL.

This clonotype was recorded many times. The chain joins TRBV18 to TRBJ2-4; TRBD1 aligns across 7 bases. V lost 5 bases to trimming and J lost 5 bases; unmatched junction nucleotides: 6. The CDR3 is 14 residues long. Germline assignment: CDR1 KGHSH and CDR2 LQKENI. CDR3 amino acids: CASSLRDRENIQYF. The CDR3, as DNA: TGTGCCAGCTCATTACGGGACAGAGAAAACATTCAGTACTTC.

This clonotype was seen repeatedly, ten times or more. V is TRBV6-1 and J is TRBJ1-1; D uncertain. The CDR3 totals 13 residues. V was cut by 8 bases and J by 3 bases, with 13 bases left in between. Germline V gene lookup returns CDR1 MNHNS and CDR2 SASEGT. CDR3 nucleotide sequence: TGTGCCAGCGGACCGGATTCATACACTGAAGCTTTCTTT. It codes for CASGPDSYTEAFF.

This clonotype was seen only once. J is TRBJ2-1 and V is TRBV27; 14 bases align to TRBD2. After removal of 6 bases from V and 7 bases from J, the junction contained 14 bases not matched to a gene. The CDR3 has 18 amino acids. The germline CDR1 and CDR2 sequences are MNHEY and SMNVEV (reference sequence). CDR3 DNA: TGTGCCAGCAGCCAACATCCCGGACTAGCGGGGGGACCAAATGAGCAGTTCTTC. Amino acid sequence: CASSQHPGLAGGPNEQFF.

This clonotype was picked up many times. The chain carries TRBV2 and TRBJ2-1, with a tentative D call TRBD2 (6 bases). Trimming stripped 0 bases from V and 0 bases from J, with 6 bases between. The CDR3 loop spans 15 amino acids. Germline V gene sequence: CDR1 SNHLY, CDR2 FYNNEI. The CDR3 region has the DNA TGTGCCAGCAGTGAAGCGGGGGGCTCCTACAATGAGCAGTTCTTC. Amino acids: CASSEAGGSYNEQFF. The full variable domain, with the rest looked up from reference TRBV2 and TRBJ2-1, is EPEVTQTPSHQVTQMGQEVILRCVPISNHLYFYWYRQILGQKVEFLVSFYNNEISEKSEIFDDQFSVERPDGSNFTLKIRSTKLEDSAMYFCASSEAGGSYNEQFFGPGTRLTVL.

This clonotype was picked up many times. The chain couples TRBV10-3 to TRBJ1-1; possibly TRBD1 for D (6 bases). Germline assignment: CDR1 ENHRY and CDR2 SYGVKD. The CDR3 covers 14 residues. The V and J ends lost 0 bases and 5 bases respectively, with 10 bases between them. CDR3 coding DNA: TGTGCCATCAGTGAGTCCACAGGGAAGACTGAAGCTTTCTTT. This gives the protein CAISESTGKTEAFF.

The table lists this clonotype with many counts. J is TRBJ2-5 and V is TRBV11-1; perhaps D is TRBD1 or TRBD2 (5 bases each). Trimming left V 8 bases short and J 3 bases short, with 13 bases between. The CDR3 totals 13 residues. Looked up from germline, CDR1 is SGHAT and CDR2 is FQDESV (reference sequence). This CDR3 reads CASGPGTEETQYF. In DNA, the CDR3 is TGTGCCAGCGGACCGGGGACGGAAGAGACCCAGTACTTC.

This clonotype was counted many times. V gene TRBV27 combines with J gene TRBJ1-2; the D gene is possibly TRBD1 (6 bases). CDR1 and CDR2 from the germline V gene are MNHEY and SMNVEV (reference sequence). This CDR3 is built from 14 residues. Deletions cut 5 bases from V and 6 bases from J, with 16 bases between. CDR3 DNA sequence: TGTGCCAGCAGTGAGGGACACCGGAGCGATGGCTACACCTTC. Its translation is CASSEGHRSDGYTF.

At least ten counts were recorded for this clonotype. The V gene is TRBV12-3 or TRBV12-4, the J gene TRBJ2-3, with a tentative D call TRBD1 (6 bases). V lost 7 bases, J lost 3 bases, and 14 bases lay in between. The CDR3 has 14 residues. The CDR3 nucleotides are TGTGCCAGCAATCTACAGGGACCGACAGATACGCAGTATTTT. The encoded protein is CASNLQGPTDTQYF.

This clonotype has only a few counts. This chain connects TRBV7-9 to TRBJ2-5, with a weak D call TRBD1 (7 bases). CDR3 length: 15 amino acids. CDR1 SEHNR and CDR2 FQNEAQ come from the germline V gene (reference sequence). V lost 2 bases and J lost 3, with 13 bases in between. The CDR3 region is CASSLLQGGKETQYF. The CDR3 DNA sequence: TGTGCCAGCAGCTTACTCCAGGGGGGTAAAGAGACCCAGTACTTC. Based on the CDR3 plus reference TRBV7-9 and TRBJ2-5, the full variable domain is DTGVSQNPRHKITKRGQNVTFRCDPISEHNRLYWYRQTLGQGPEFLTYFQNEAQLEKSRLLSDRFSAERPKGSFSTLEIQRTEQGDSAMYLCASSLLQGGKETQYFGPGTRLLVL.

This clonotype appeared a few times. Compared with germline, one end of the junction differs, possibly owing to a read error. V and J are TRBV5-1 and TRBJ2-5, with 13 bases identical to TRBD2. Germline V CDR1 and CDR2: SGHRS, YFSETQ. The CDR3 is made up of 14 amino acids. Here the CDR3 reads CASSPGTSGDSQYF. Written as DNA, the CDR3 is TGTGCCAGCAGCCCGGGGACTAGCGGGGATTCCCAGTACTTC.

This clonotype was counted a single time. The V and J genes are TRBV10-3 and TRBJ1-1; D is possibly TRBD1 (5 bases). The CDR3 consists of 12 residues. Germline lookup yields CDR1 ENHRY and CDR2 SYGVKD. V lost 9 bases to trimming and J lost 0 bases, with 8 bases between them. In nucleotides, the CDR3 is TGTGCCATGGGACGGTTGAACACTGAAGCTTTCTTT. Encoded protein: CAMGRLNTEAFF.

V is TRBV19 and J is TRBJ2-7; a possible D gene is TRBD2 (5 bases). The CDR3 is made up of 14 amino acids. Germline CDR1 and CDR2: LNHDA and SQIVND (reference sequence). V was shortened by 2 bases and J by 3 bases, with 11 bases between the two germline ends. This CDR3 is CASSITLGVYEQYF. CDR3 DNA sequence: TGTGCCAGTAGTATAACCCTCGGGGTCTACGAGCAGTACTTC. The full variable domain, with the rest looked up from reference TRBV19 and TRBJ2-7, is DGGITQSPKYLFRKEGQNVTLSCEQNLNHDAMYWYRQDPGQGLRLIYYSQIVNDFQKGDIAEGYSVSREKKESFPLTVTSAQKNPTAFYLCASSITLGVYEQYFGPGTRLTVT.

This clonotype was seen repeatedly, ten times or more. This rearrangement joins TRBV28 to TRBJ1-2; D uncertain. This CDR3 is built from 16 residues. Trimming pared 6 bases from V and 5 bases from J, leaving 22 bases between. From germline, CDR1 is MDHEN and CDR2 SYDVKM. The CDR3 loop reads CASRTVSGGHPYGYTF. CDR3 DNA sequence: TGTGCCAGCAGGACGGTTAGCGGAGGCCACCCATATGGCTACACCTTC.

In this sample, this clonotype turned up a few times. The chain has TRBV4-2 and TRBJ1-5, with 9 bases matching TRBD1. With 3 bases clipped from V and 6 bases from J, the junction kept 6 bases outside the gene matches. CDR1 and CDR2 from the germline V gene are LGHNA and YNFKEQ. The CDR3 totals 15 residues. The CDR3, as DNA: TGTGCCAGCAGCCAGGAAACAGGGGGCATTCAGCCCCAGCATTTT. Protein: CASSQETGGIQPQHF.

The chain links TRBV27 to TRBJ1-2; perhaps TRBD1 as D (5 bases). The CDR3 consists of 14 residues. Trimming pared 8 bases from V and 6 bases from J, leaving 19 bases between. CDR1 and CDR2 from the germline V gene are MNHEY and SMNVEV (reference sequence). CDR3 coding DNA: TGTGCCAGCCGCGGGGCGGGGCCTACAAATGGCTACACCTTC. Amino acid sequence: CASRGAGPTNGYTF.

This clonotype was observed many times. The chain carries TRBV3-1 and TRBJ2-1, with 7 positions matching TRBD1. In germline, CDR1 is LGHDT, CDR2 YNNKEL (reference sequence). The junction had 5 bases not matched to a gene; V was cut back by 3 bases and J by 6 bases. This CDR3 is 14 amino acids long. The CDR3 DNA reads as TGTGCCAGCAGCCAGCCGGGACAGTTCAATGAGCAGTTCTTC. Amino acids: CASSQPGQFNEQFF.

This clonotype has a handful of counts. The rearrangement uses TRBV2 and TRBJ2-5; D not resolved. The V end lost 11 bases, the J end lost 1 base, and 14 bases lay between the germline ends. CDR1 is SNHLY, CDR2 FYNNEI, per germline. There are 13 residues in the CDR3. As DNA, the CDR3 is TGTGCCGGCTACAGTCGGATCCAAGAGACCCAGTACTTC. It yields the protein CAGYSRIQETQYF.

This clonotype was recorded at least ten times. The gene calls are TRBV5-1 and TRBJ1-5; TRBD1 matches 10 bases. The CDR3 length is 22 residues. Trimming cost V 0 bases and J 0 bases; bases outside gene matches: 18. Germline CDR1 and CDR2: SGHRS and YFSETQ. CDR3 sequence reads: CASSLAHLNSGQGIYSNQPQHF. CDR3 coding DNA: TGCGCCAGCAGCTTGGCCCACCTTAATTCGGGACAGGGGATCTATAGCAATCAGCCCCAGCATTTT.

The chain has TRBV3-1 and TRBJ2-5, with 10 bases matching TRBD2. The V segment lost 1 base and the J segment 5 bases; nucleotides outside the gene matches: 7. CDR3 length: 16 amino acids. CDR1 LGHDT and CDR2 YNNKEL come from the germline V gene (reference sequence). CDR3 DNA sequence: TGTGCCAGCAGCCAAGCTAGCGGGGGTGTCTTGGAGACCCAGTACTTC. It is translated as CASSQASGGVLETQYF.

This clonotype was seen many times. Here the CDR3 DNA reads TGTGCCAGCAGTTCAGGGTATTTGGAGACCCAGTACTTC. It specifies CASSSGYLETQYF. V gene TRBV6-5 combines with J gene TRBJ2-5; D may be TRBD1 (5 bases). Trimming stripped 4 bases from V and 5 bases from J, with 11 bases between. Germline CDR1 is MNHEY and CDR2 is SVGAGI. The CDR3 extends over 13 amino acids.

This chain uses TRBV18 with TRBJ1-1, with 8 bases fitting TRBD1. V dropped 10 bases and J dropped 0; count of bases not matched to a gene: 7. The CDR3 is 14 residues long. CDR1 KGHSH and CDR2 LQKENI come from the germline V gene. The CDR3 DNA reads as TGTGCCATCCAAAAGGACAGGGTGAACACTGAAGCTTTCTTT. Translating it yields CAIQKDRVNTEAFF. Together with reference TRBV18 and TRBJ1-1, the CDR3 gives the full variable domain: NAGVMQNPRHLVRRRGQEARLRCSPMKGHSHVYWYRQLPEEGLKFMVYLQKENIIDESGMPKERFSAEFPKEGPSILRIQQVVRGDSAAYFCAIQKDRVNTEAFFGQGTRLTVV.

This clonotype was seen a few times. CDR3 coding DNA: TGTGCCATCAGTGAGTCGGGGACTAGCGGGCGAAGCACAGATACGCAGTATTTT. It is translated as CAISESGTSGRSTDTQYF. V and J are TRBV10-3 and TRBJ2-3; 12 bases align to TRBD2. CDR3 length equals 18 residues. V shed 0 bases and J 0 bases; nucleotides not matched to a gene: 4. Germline loops: CDR1 ENHRY, CDR2 SYGVKD.

This clonotype was seen a handful of times. The chain combines TRBV6-1 with TRBJ2-1, with 13 bases lining up with TRBD2. Unmatched junction bases numbered 4, after V lost 5 bases and J lost 6 bases. The CDR3 has 15 residues. Per the germline V gene, CDR1 is MNHNS and CDR2 is SASEGT. CDR3 DNA: TGTGCCAGCAGTCCCGGGACTAGCGGGATCAATGAGCAGTTCTTC. Protein: CASSPGTSGINEQFF.

This clonotype was counted at least ten times. The genes are TRBV2 and TRBJ2-7; the D is unclear. The CDR3 consists of 11 residues. With 8 bases removed from V and 4 bases from J, the gap between germline ends came to 9 bases. CDR1 is SNHLY and CDR2 is FYNNEI in the germline V gene. The chain's CDR3 is CASVAEYEQYF. CDR3 DNA: TGTGCCAGCGTGGCAGAGTACGAGCAGTACTTC.

The chain uses TRBV20-1 and TRBJ1-2, with D hard to call. Germline loops: CDR1 DFQATT, CDR2 SNEGSKA (reference sequence). CDR3 length equals 12 residues. V was clipped by 6 bases and J by 0 bases, with 8 bases between them. The CDR3 reads CSAPTTNYGYTF. As DNA, the CDR3 is TGCAGTGCCCCGACAACTAACTATGGCTACACCTTC.